These T cell receptor beta chains were read from a single sample in a study of T cells expressing NK-cell markers. Reprocessing the 5' RACE reads, TCRdb reports a single entry for every CDR3 protein and omits DNA. The sample data list about 260,000 distinct CDR3 sequences. Sequenced: blood T cells: a sorted CD56 or NKG2C T cell subset, CD4+ or CD8+ T cells, or bulk PBMC T cells (not recorded which). The receptors were gathered from a man between 18 and 29 years old in good health. The CDR3 runs from the conserved cysteine through the conserved F or W. The order of the fields is J gene, V gene, CDR3 protein.

J: TRBJ2-1
V: TRBV18
CDR3: CASSQDRGDEQFF

J: TRBJ2-7
V: TRBV20-1
CDR3: CSATRFRTSAYEQYF

J: TRBJ2-3
V: TRBV12-3/TRBV12-4
CDR3: CASSLGAGADTQYF

J: TRBJ1-1
V: TRBV3-1
CDR3: CASNTDEGTEAFF

J: TRBJ1-4
V: TRBV6-2/TRBV6-3
CDR3: CASYSPRGGEKLFF

J: TRBJ1-1
V: TRBV12-3/TRBV12-4
CDR3: CASSQNRDEAFF

J: TRBJ1-3
V: TRBV4-1
CDR3: CASSRGELGTHLLGNTIYF

J: TRBJ2-1
V: TRBV19
CDR3: CASSMGVRGLRRINEQFF

J: TRBJ2-1
V: TRBV20-1
CDR3: CSATSGSGKINEQFF

J: TRBJ2-5
V: TRBV7-9
CDR3: CASSLALGKKETQYF

J: TRBJ2-5
V: TRBV9
CDR3: CASSVNAGVRETQYF

J: TRBJ1-1
V: TRBV2
CDR3: CASSKINTEAFF

J: TRBJ2-3
V: TRBV7-2
CDR3: CASSLQRDTDTQYF

J: TRBJ2-1
V: TRBV7-6
CDR3: CASSLGLPAYNEQFF

J: TRBJ2-2
V: TRBV7-6
CDR3: CASSPPGASLNTGELFF

J: TRBJ2-1
V: TRBV5-1
CDR3: CASSVRSGSGQFF

J: TRBJ2-2
V: TRBV5-5
CDR3: CASSFRLAPGELFF

J: TRBJ1-5
V: TRBV12-3/TRBV12-4
CDR3: CASAQGTGVNQPQHF

J: TRBJ2-2
V: TRBV15
CDR3: CATSRGGGTGELFF

J: TRBJ1-2
V: TRBV5-1
CDR3: CASSLVQGGNYGYTF

J: TRBJ1-5
V: TRBV12-3/TRBV12-4
CDR3: CASSLGQPQHF

J: TRBJ2-4
V: TRBV14
CDR3: CASSHANIQYF

J: TRBJ2-5
V: TRBV20-1
CDR3: CSARGIHPASETQYF

J: TRBJ2-1
V: TRBV3-1
CDR3: CASSYTGTSGNEQFF

J: TRBJ2-2
V: TRBV11-1
CDR3: CASSPRGQGSTGELFF

J: TRBJ2-1
V: TRBV7-6
CDR3: CASSPTRPSSYNEQFF

J: TRBJ2-3
V: TRBV10-1
CDR3: CASSETGTSGRTDTQYF

J: TRBJ2-6
V: TRBV6-5
CDR3: CASSSHDRSGANVLTF

J: TRBJ2-1
V: TRBV20-1
CDR3: CSAGGQGVGDEQFF

J: TRBJ2-1
V: TRBV10-3
CDR3: CAISESRTSTSNEQFF

J: TRBJ2-1
V: TRBV12-3/TRBV12-4
CDR3: CASSLDAGRADEQFF

J: TRBJ1-1
V: TRBV29-1
CDR3: CSVEVRGARDTEAFF

J: TRBJ1-1
V: TRBV18
CDR3: CASSQDYRKIMMMNTEAFF

J: TRBJ1-2
V: TRBV12-3/TRBV12-4
CDR3: CASSLLGGEYGYTF

J: TRBJ2-5
V: TRBV4-2
CDR3: CASSQLGEPQYF

J: TRBJ2-5
V: TRBV11-3
CDR3: CASSRTGSETQYF

J: TRBJ2-3
V: TRBV12-3/TRBV12-4
CDR3: CASSSLTSGSPDTQYF

J: TRBJ1-5
V: TRBV18
CDR3: CASSPREGVGPQHF

J: TRBJ2-1
V: TRBV5-1
CDR3: CASSELAGGVLYNEQFF

J: TRBJ2-1
V: TRBV29-1
CDR3: CSVVSGSYNEQFF

J: TRBJ2-7
V: TRBV4-3
CDR3: CASSQDRGGQPYEQYF

J: TRBJ2-3
V: TRBV4-3
CDR3: CASSQDYGLAGGNTQYF

J: TRBJ2-7
V: TRBV6-2/TRBV6-3
CDR3: CASSQGGQTYEQYF

J: TRBJ2-1
V: TRBV20-1
CDR3: CSATQTSGRSLF

J: TRBJ2-1
V: TRBV7-6
CDR3: CATRTSGEQFF

J: TRBJ2-3
V: TRBV7-2
CDR3: CASSLIRGPRTDTQYF

J: TRBJ2-2
V: TRBV28
CDR3: CASSPPRTGTGELFF

J: TRBJ2-2
V: TRBV6-2/TRBV6-3
CDR3: CASTPTAGELFF

J: TRBJ2-3
V: TRBV7-8
CDR3: CASSSEGQGRTDTQYF

J: TRBJ2-2
V: TRBV20-1
CDR3: CSARTGNTGELFF

J: TRBJ2-7
V: TRBV6-5
CDR3: CASSYYSDRGYEQYF

J: TRBJ2-1
V: TRBV5-1
CDR3: CASSPSRGAYNEQFF

J: TRBJ2-3
V: TRBV5-5
CDR3: CASSPRIVDTQYF